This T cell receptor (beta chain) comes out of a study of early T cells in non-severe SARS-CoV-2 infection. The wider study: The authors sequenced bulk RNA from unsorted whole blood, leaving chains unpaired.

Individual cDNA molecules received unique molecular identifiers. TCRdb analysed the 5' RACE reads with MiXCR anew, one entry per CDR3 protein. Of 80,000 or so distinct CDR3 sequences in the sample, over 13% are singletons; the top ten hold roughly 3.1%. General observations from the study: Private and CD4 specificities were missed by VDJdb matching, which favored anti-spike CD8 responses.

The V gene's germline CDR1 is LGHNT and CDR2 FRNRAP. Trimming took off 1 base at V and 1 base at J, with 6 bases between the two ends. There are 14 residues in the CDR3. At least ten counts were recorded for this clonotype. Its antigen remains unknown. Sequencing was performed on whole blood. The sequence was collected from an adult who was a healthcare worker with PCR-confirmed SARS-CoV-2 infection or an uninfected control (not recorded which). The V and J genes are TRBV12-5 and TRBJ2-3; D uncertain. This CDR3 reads CASGLGRGTDTQYF. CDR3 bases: TGTGCTAGTGGTTTGGGACGGGGCACAGATACGCAGTATTTT.